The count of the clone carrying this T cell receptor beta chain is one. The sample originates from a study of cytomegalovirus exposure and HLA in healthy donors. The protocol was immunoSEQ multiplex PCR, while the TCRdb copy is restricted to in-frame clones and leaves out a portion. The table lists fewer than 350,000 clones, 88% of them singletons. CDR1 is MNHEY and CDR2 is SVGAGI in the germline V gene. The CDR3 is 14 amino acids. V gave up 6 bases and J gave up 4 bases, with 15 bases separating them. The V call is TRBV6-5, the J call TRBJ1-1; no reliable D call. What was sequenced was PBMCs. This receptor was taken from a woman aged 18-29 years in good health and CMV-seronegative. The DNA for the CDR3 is TGTGCCAGCAGCCCCCCGGACTTGGGCACTGAAGCTTTCTTT. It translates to CASSPPDLGTEAFF.